This T cell receptor (beta chain) was captured in a study of blood T cell repertoires in COVID-19. About the research overall: Italy, Spain and the United States were the sources of the convalescent and acute COVID-19 samples. PBMCs, B-cell-depleted T cells, or T cells were the source of the cDNA or gDNA that made up the material.

Under the authors' procedure: For nucleated cells, counts were estimated from reference gene primer amplification. Measured with immunoSEQ multiplex PCR; TCRdb has only the in-frame clones, and not every one. The DNA gave D and trimming, while V, J and clone size come from that table. The sample gives fewer than 120,000 clones, approximately 79% of which show up once; roughly 16% is in the top ten. The V gene end was trimmed by 2 bases and the J gene end by 8 bases; junction bases not matched to a gene: 18. CDR1 and CDR2 (germline): MNHEY, SVGEGT. There are 18 residues in the CDR3. The material sequenced was peripheral blood. The chain is built from TRBV6-2 or TRBV6-3 and TRBJ2-1; 7 bases agree with TRBD2. This clonotype was sampled from a woman aged 80 or over with active or convalescent COVID-19. The CDR3, as DNA: TGTGCCAGCAGTTACGACCTAGGCCCGGGACTATTAGGCGATGAGCAGTTCTTC. Amino acid sequence: CASSYDLGPGLLGDEQFF.